Detailed here is one T cell receptor (beta chain). The data belong to a study of blood T cell repertoires in COVID-19. Study-wide context: The cDNA or gDNA used as material had been derived from T cells, B-cell-depleted T cells, or PBMCs.

Profiled with immunoSEQ multiplex PCR; TCRdb holds only in-frame clones, not every one. The table includes approximately 85,000 clones, approximately 86% detected once. Germline values: CDR1 SGHAT, CDR2 FQNNGV. The CDR3 has 14 amino acids. V dropped 1 base and J dropped 5 bases, with 11 bases sitting between them. This chain uses TRBV11-2 with TRBJ2-5; D remains unclear. The source of this sequence is a woman in her seventies with active or convalescent COVID-19. The sample comprised peripheral blood. Written as DNA, the CDR3 is TGTGCCAGCAGCTTAGGTTATAACATCGAGACCCAGTACTTC. It codes for CASSLGYNIETQYF. Together with reference TRBV11-2 and TRBJ2-5, the CDR3 gives the full variable domain: EAGVAQSPRYKIIEKRQSVAFWCNPISGHATLYWYQQILGQGPKLLIQFQNNGVVDDSQLPKDRFSAERLKGVDSTLKIQPAKLEDSAVYLCASSLGYNIETQYFGPGTRLLVL.